The 2 T cell receptor beta chains below all came from one sample that was sequenced in a study of blood T cell repertoires in COVID-19. Clones were sequenced by immunoSEQ multiplex PCR, and TCRdb holds only the in-frame ones, with some missing. The sample comprises hundreds of thousands of clones, approximately 78% of which are singletons, and 4.5% to 6% rests with the top ten. Sequencing was performed on PBMCs or T cells enriched from blood (not recorded which). These receptors were collected from a man aged 40-55 years who had been exposed to COVID-19.

The rearrangement uses TRBV18 and TRBJ2-2; D is ambiguous. CDR1 and CDR2 from the germline V gene are KGHSH and LQKENI. This CDR3 is built from 13 residues. The V gene lost 0 bases and the J gene lost 4 bases, with 3 bases spanning the gap. The CDR3 loop reads CASSPPSTGELFF. The CDR3 bases are TGTGCCAGCTCACCACCGAGCACCGGGGAGCTGTTTTTT.

The genes are TRBV18 and TRBJ2-5; 12 bases are shared with TRBD1. Germline V gene data show CDR1 as KGHSH and CDR2 as LQKENI. Trimming removed 6 bases from V and 5 bases from J; junction bases left unmatched: 7. The CDR3 is 15 residues long. Here the CDR3 DNA reads TGTGCCAGCTCGCCCGGGACAGGGGGCCTCGAGACCCAGTACTTC. Amino acid sequence: CASSPGTGGLETQYF.